This TCR beta chain was found in a study of T cells in Graves' hyperthyroidism and ophthalmopathy. Study overall: Peripheral blood draws took place at initial diagnosis, ahead of any treatment. Study-wide results and limits: Most thyroid-expanded clonotypes above 0.001 were also found in blood.

As for this clonotype: Its target is unknown.

CDR1 and CDR2 (germline): MNHEY, SMNVEV (reference sequence). The ends were cut back, 5 bases at V and 3 bases at J, with 11 bases in the middle. This CDR3 comprises 14 residues. TCR beta CDR3 region amplification was performed from RNA transcripts. The HTBI primer set served for first-round RT-PCR of the TCR CDR3. Using its own MiXCR run on the multiplex PCR reads, TCRdb lists one record per CDR3 protein. The repertoire has over 300,000 distinct CDR3 sequences, approximately 15% of them found once; the top ten carry 11%. Calling Graves' hyperthyroidism stable meant ophthalmopathy did not progress within 18 months.

This receptor was obtained from a woman aged 55-70 years with Graves' hyperthyroidism. Source material: blood. The V and J genes are TRBV27 and TRBJ1-5; perhaps TRBD1 as D (5 bases). In DNA form, the CDR3 reads TGTGCCAGCAGTCCCACAGGCCCCAATCAGCCCCAGCATTTT. Translating it yields CASSPTGPNQPQHF.